A selection of T cell receptor beta chains follows, all from one sample in a study of technical replicates of blood from a few donors. Clones were read by immunoSEQ multiplex PCR, and TCRdb kept only the in-frame ones, dropping some. Here the sample spans 75,000 to 85,000 clones, approximately 94% being singletons. Sequencing used T cells isolated from PBMCs. These receptors were obtained from a human donor in good health. CDR3s include the opening cysteine and the closing phenylalanine or tryptophan. D genes are given only for firm matches. A row's size may be missing; if present it is once, few, many or a size class.

J gene	CDR3 length	V gene	D gene	clone size	CDR3 DNA	CDR3 protein
TRBJ2-5	12	TRBV9	NA	once	TGTGCCAGCAGCGCCCGGGGAGAGACCCAGTACTTC	CASSARGETQYF
TRBJ2-3	16	TRBV18	TRBD2	NA	TGTGCCAGCTCATCTCCACTAGCGGGAGGGTCAGATACGCAGTATTTT	CASSSPLAGGSDTQYF
TRBJ2-1	16	TRBV6-5	NA	NA	TGTGCCAGCAGTTACTCGATCGGGAAAGTATACAATGAGCAGTTCTTC	CASSYSIGKVYNEQFF
TRBJ2-7	13	TRBV11-3	NA	NA	TGTGCCAGCAGCTTAACCCCGGTCAACGAGCAGTACTTC	CASSLTPVNEQYF
TRBJ1-1	14	TRBV6-6	TRBD1	NA	TGTGCCAGCATCACACTAGGGGGCGTAGCTGAAGCTTTCTTT	CASITLGGVAEAFF
TRBJ1-2	14	TRBV29-1	NA	NA	TGCAGCGTTGAGGTTGACGGGTGGAACTATGGCTACACCTTC	CSVEVDGWNYGYTF
TRBJ2-7	14	TRBV25-1	NA	NA	TGTGCCAGCAGTCCAAACCCACACTCCTACGAGCAGTACTTC	CASSPNPHSYEQYF
TRBJ2-3	12	TRBV29-1	NA	NA	TGCAGCGTTTTTCAGGGCACAGATACGCAGTATTTT	CSVFQGTDTQYF
TRBJ2-6	16	TRBV11-2	NA	NA	TGTGCCAGCAGCTCCGGCCCAGGGGAGTGGGCCAACGTCCTGACTTTC	CASSSGPGEWANVLTF
TRBJ2-7	11	TRBV13	NA	NA	TGTGCCAGCAGCTACAATTACGAGCAGTACTTC	CASSYNYEQYF
TRBJ1-1	14	TRBV18	NA	NA	TGTGCCAGCTCACCATTAGCAGGGTACACTGAAGCTTTCTTT	CASSPLAGYTEAFF
TRBJ2-1	16	TRBV15	TRBD1	NA	TGTGCCACCAGCAGGACTTCCGGGACAGGGGTTAATGAGCAGTTCTTC	CATSRTSGTGVNEQFF
TRBJ2-1	23	TRBV13	TRBD2	NA	TGTGCCAGCAGTCAAACCGGCCAGCAGCCAGGGAGTATTGGCGGGAGCTCCTACAATGAGCAGTTCTTC	CASSQTGQQPGSIGGSSYNEQFF
TRBJ2-7	12	TRBV5-1	NA	NA	TGCGCCAGCAGCCCCCGGGACTACGAGCAGTACTTC	CASSPRDYEQYF
TRBJ2-7	12	TRBV6-6	NA	NA	TGTGCCAGCAGTGTGGACAGCTACGAGCAGTACTTC	CASSVDSYEQYF
TRBJ2-3	17	TRBV6-4	TRBD2	NA	TGTGCCAGCAGTGACTCCGGGACTAGCGGGAGCACAGATACGCAGTATTTT	CASSDSGTSGSTDTQYF
TRBJ1-1	13	TRBV4-3	NA	NA	TGCGCCAGCAGCCCAAATCTGAACACTGAAGCTTTCTTT	CASSPNLNTEAFF
TRBJ2-1	15	TRBV19	TRBD2	NA	TGTGCCAGTAGTACGGGACTAGCGGGGTACAATGAGCAGTTCTTC	CASSTGLAGYNEQFF
TRBJ1-1	14	TRBV10-3	TRBD1	NA	TGTGCCACCGGAGGGACAGGGGGCGGCACTGAAGCTTTCTTT	CATGGTGGGTEAFF
TRBJ2-3	10	TRBV2	NA	NA	TGTGCCAGCAATCCCAGAACGCAGTATTTT	CASNPRTQYF
TRBJ1-2	14	TRBV6-6	TRBD1	NA	TGTGCCAGCAGTCCCCGGACAGGGGGAGGAGGCTACACCTTC	CASSPRTGGGGYTF
TRBJ2-3	16	TRBV7-8	TRBD2	NA	TGTGCCAGCAGCGACAGACTAGCGGGAGGAAGGAATACGCAGTATTTT	CASSDRLAGGRNTQYF
TRBJ2-7	15	TRBV7-9	TRBD2	NA	TGTGCCAGCAGCTTACACGGGACTACCTTCCGGGAGCAGTACTTC	CASSLHGTTFREQYF
TRBJ2-3	15	TRBV19	TRBD2	NA	TGTGCCAGCCGGACTAGCGAGCCTAGCACAGATACGCAGTATTTT	CASRTSEPSTDTQYF
TRBJ2-7	15	TRBV4-1	NA	NA	TGCGCCAGCAGCCAAGAGATACAGGCATCCTACGAGCAGTACTTC	CASSQEIQASYEQYF
TRBJ2-3	14	TRBV19	TRBD1	NA	TGTGCCAGTAGTAGGGACAGGGGCACAGATACGCAGTATTTT	CASSRDRGTDTQYF
TRBJ2-1	15	TRBV25-1	NA	NA	TGTGCCAGCAGTCAGATGGGCGCCTCCTACAATGAGCAGTTCTTC	CASSQMGASYNEQFF
TRBJ2-7	12	TRBV6-1	NA	NA	TGTGCCAGCAGTGAATTCAGGACAGAGCAGTACTTC	CASSEFRTEQYF
TRBJ1-1	16	TRBV30	NA	NA	TGTGCCTGGAGTGCAGGGGATTTGAGGGTGAACACTGAAGCTTTCTTT	CAWSAGDLRVNTEAFF
TRBJ2-1	13	TRBV11-3	TRBD1	NA	TGTGCCAGCAGCGGGACAGGGGACAATGAGCAGTTCTTC	CASSGTGDNEQFF
TRBJ1-2	12	TRBV9	TRBD1	NA	TGTGCCAGCAGCATTACAGGGGCTGGCTACACCTTC	CASSITGAGYTF
TRBJ2-3	15	TRBV29-1	TRBD2	NA	TGCAGCGTTGATTCTATTAGCGGGGGCACAGATACGCAGTATTTT	CSVDSISGGTDTQYF
TRBJ2-7	13	TRBV2	NA	NA	TGTGCCAGCAGTCCTCAGGGGACCTACGAGCAGTACTTC	CASSPQGTYEQYF
TRBJ2-2	13	TRBV15	NA	NA	TGTGCCACCAGCAGAGTATTCACCGGGGAGCTGTTTTTT	CATSRVFTGELFF
TRBJ1-2	11	TRBV2	NA	NA	TGTGCCAGCAGCCCCCAAGCTGGCTACACCTTC	CASSPQAGYTF
TRBJ2-7	12	TRBV29-1	TRBD2	NA	TGCAGCGTTAAGAGCAGCGGGAGCGAGCAGTACTTC	CSVKSSGSEQYF
TRBJ2-5	12	TRBV9	NA	NA	TGTGCCAGCAGCCCAAACCAAGAGACCCAGTACTTC	CASSPNQETQYF
TRBJ1-1	13	TRBV2	NA	NA	TGTGCCAGCAGTGAAGCTTCAGCGACTGAAGCTTTCTTT	CASSEASATEAFF
TRBJ2-7	14	TRBV5-8	NA	NA	TGTGCCAGCAGCTTGTCACAGATCTCCTACGAGCAGTACTTC	CASSLSQISYEQYF
TRBJ1-1	13	TRBV18	NA	few	TGTGCCAGCTCAGCTACGTCGAACACTGAAGCTTTCTTT	CASSATSNTEAFF
TRBJ2-5	16	TRBV7-2	TRBD2	NA	TGTGCCAGCAGCTTATGGGGCGGGAGGGCCGGAGAGACCCAGTACTTC	CASSLWGGRAGETQYF
TRBJ1-1	14	TRBV14	NA	NA	TGTGCCAGCAGCCGAACACAGGGGAACACTGAAGCTTTCTTT	CASSRTQGNTEAFF
TRBJ1-2	16	TRBV11-3	TRBD1	NA	TGTGCCAGCAGCCCTTCCGACAGGGCTACCGAGTATGGCTACACCTTC	CASSPSDRATEYGYTF
TRBJ2-6	18	TRBV5-1	TRBD1	few	TGCGCCAGCAGCTTGTCCGGACAGGCCCTCTCTGGGGCCAACGTCCTGACTTTC	CASSLSGQALSGANVLTF
TRBJ2-1	15	TRBV19	TRBD1	NA	TGTGCCAGTACCTTGATCGGGACAGGGAAGGATGAGCAGTTCTTC	CASTLIGTGKDEQFF
TRBJ2-7	13	TRBV13	NA	NA	TGTGCCAGCGGGTTGGGCAGCTCTTACGAGCAGTACTTC	CASGLGSSYEQYF
TRBJ2-7	13	TRBV29-1	NA	NA	TGCAGCGTTGTCAGGGGACAAAACTACGAGCAGTACTTC	CSVVRGQNYEQYF
TRBJ2-1	15	TRBV15	TRBD2	NA	TGTGCCACCAGCGGGACTAGCGGGAGATTAAATGAGCAGTTCTTC	CATSGTSGRLNEQFF
TRBJ2-1	11	TRBV18	NA	NA	TGTGCCAGCTCACCGGCAACTGAGCAGTTCTTC	CASSPATEQFF
TRBJ2-7	14	TRBV7-2	NA	NA	TGTGCCAGCAGCTTAGCCCTCGAGGCCTACGAGCAGTACTTC	CASSLALEAYEQYF